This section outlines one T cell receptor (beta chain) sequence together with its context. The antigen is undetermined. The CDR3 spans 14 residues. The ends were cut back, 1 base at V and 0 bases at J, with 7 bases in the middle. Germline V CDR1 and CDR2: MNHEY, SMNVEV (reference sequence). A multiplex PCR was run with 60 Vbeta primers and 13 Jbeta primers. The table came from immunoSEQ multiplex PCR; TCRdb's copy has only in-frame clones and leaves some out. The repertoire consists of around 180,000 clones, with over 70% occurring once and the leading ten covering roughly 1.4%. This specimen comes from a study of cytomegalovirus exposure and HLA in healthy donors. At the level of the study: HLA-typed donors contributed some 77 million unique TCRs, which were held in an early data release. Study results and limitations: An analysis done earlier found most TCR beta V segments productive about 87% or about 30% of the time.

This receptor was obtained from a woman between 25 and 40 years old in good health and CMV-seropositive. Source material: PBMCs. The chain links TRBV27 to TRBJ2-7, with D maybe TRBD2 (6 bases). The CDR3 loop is CASSLFGGSYEQYF. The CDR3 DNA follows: TGTGCCAGCAGTTTATTCGGGGGCTCCTACGAGCAGTACTTC.